This TCR beta chain was sequenced for a study of shared clonotypes between healthy human individuals. V was clipped by 4 bases and J by 6 bases, with 10 bases between them. From germline, CDR1 is MNHEY and CDR2 SMNVEV (reference sequence). This CDR3 spans 12 amino acids. Clones were sequenced by immunoSEQ multiplex PCR, and TCRdb holds only the in-frame ones, with some missing. The data contain over 400,000 clones, approximately 80% of them seen just once; the ten biggest clones take up around 12%. The gene calls are TRBV27 and TRBJ2-7; tentatively, D is TRBD1 or TRBD2 (5 bases each). The sequenced material came from PBMCs. The sequence was obtained from a woman in her forties in good health. Some clones in this sample may be carry-over from other donors' samples. The CDR3 nucleotides are TGTGCCAGCAGTTCAAATGGGGGCGAGCAGTACTTC. Translation: CASSSNGGEQYF.